Listed below are T cell receptor beta chains from one sample, sequenced in a study of human T cells and chemical hapten exposure. TCRdb passed the RACE reads through MiXCR, listing each CDR3 protein once. The sample gives about 140,000 distinct CDR3 sequences, 12% of which show up once; 1.3% to 1.5% is in the top ten. This sample comprised whole blood, obtained in connection with sensitization to the hapten diphenylcyclopropenone (DPC). Receptor source: a woman between 50 and 59 years old with alopecia areata. Some clones in this sample may be carry-over from other donors' samples. Both conserved end residues are part of each CDR3. D genes are given only for firm matches. Where a row states a size, it is once, few, many or the class of an expanded clone; other rows omit it.

clone size	D gene	V gene	J gene	CDR3 DNA	CDR3 protein
many	NA	TRBV3-1	TRBJ2-2	TGTGCCAGCAGCCAGGCCCCGGAGCTGTTTTTT	CASSQAPELFF
NA	TRBD2	TRBV5-1	TRBJ2-3	TGCGCCAGCAGCTTCACTAGCGGGAGGTTCACAGATACGCAGTATTTT	CASSFTSGRFTDTQYF
few	NA	TRBV6-1	TRBJ1-4	TGTGCCAGCAGCGACGGGGTAAAGCAGACAAATGAAAAACTGTTTTTT	CASSDGVKQTNEKLFF
NA	TRBD2	TRBV10-3	TRBJ2-1	TGTGCCATCAGTGAGTCGGCTCGCGGGAGGCCCAATGAGCAGTTCTTC	CAISESARGRPNEQFF
few	TRBD2	TRBV11-2	TRBJ2-1	TGTGCCAGCAGCTCCCACCTTGGACTAGCGGGAGTGGGAAATGAGCAGTTCTTC	CASSSHLGLAGVGNEQFF
few	NA	TRBV28	TRBJ2-1	TGTGCCAGCAGTCCCGGACGGGGGTTCAGGCAAAGTGAGCAGTTCTTC	CASSPGRGFRQSEQFF
many	NA	TRBV19	TRBJ1-5	TGTGCCAGTAGTACTCCCCATCAAACCCGACAGCTTAATCAGCCCCAGCATTTT	CASSTPHQTRQLNQPQHF
few	TRBD1	TRBV11-2	TRBJ2-5	TGTGCCAGCAGCGGGGACAGGGTAGAGACCCAGTACTTC	CASSGDRVETQYF
NA	NA	TRBV5-1	TRBJ2-3	TGCGCCAGCAGCCCGACCGGGAGTAGAAGCACAGATACGCAGTATTTT	CASSPTGSRSTDTQYF
NA	TRBD1	TRBV29-1	TRBJ1-1	TGCAGCGTCTCCTATTCCGGGACAGGGGTTACTGAAGCTTTCTTT	CSVSYSGTGVTEAFF
few	TRBD2	TRBV19	TRBJ2-3	TGTGCCAGTAGTAGAACCCTAGCGGCCACAGATACGCAGTATTTT	CASSRTLAATDTQYF
many	NA	TRBV7-3	TRBJ2-6	TGTGCCAGCGCACAGAGCTCTGGGGCCAACGTCCTGACTTTC	CASAQSSGANVLTF
few	NA	TRBV5-5	TRBJ1-1	TGTGCCAGCAGCCCGCTGTCTGTGGAAAACACTGAAGCTTTCTTT	CASSPLSVENTEAFF
many	NA	TRBV10-3	TRBJ2-5	TGTGCCATCAGTGAGTCAGGCGACGAGACCCAGTACTTC	CAISESGDETQYF
few	TRBD1	TRBV20-1	TRBJ2-7	TGCAGTGCTAGAGACGTGACAGGGGTATCCTACGAGCAGTACTTC	CSARDVTGVSYEQYF